These T cell receptor beta chains were read from a single sample in a study of cytomegalovirus exposure and HLA in healthy donors. Sequencing used immunoSEQ multiplex PCR; TCRdb keeps in-frame clones, though not all of them. The sample contains over 120,000 clones, 75% to 90% of which appear only once. The material sequenced was PBMCs. Receptors were obtained from a man aged 35 to 55 in good health and CMV-seronegative. The CDR3 runs from the conserved cysteine through the conserved F or W. Fields, in order: D gene, J gene, V gene, clone size, CDR3 protein, CDR3 DNA. D genes are given only for firm matches. Rows give clone size only sometimes, using once, few, many, or a class for an expanded clone.

TRBD2,TRBJ2-2,TRBV4-3,.,CASSQLGGAGTGELFF,TGCGCCAGCAGCCAGCTCGGGGGGGCCGGCACCGGGGAGCTGTTTTTT
TRBD1,TRBJ1-3,TRBV18,.,CASSPNVLGTGSGNTIYF,TGTGCCAGCTCACCGAATGTTCTCGGGACAGGGTCCGGAAACACCATATATTTT
.,TRBJ2-7,TRBV27,.,CASSGRAGNEQYF,TGTGCCAGCAGCGGCCGGGCAGGGAACGAGCAGTACTTC
TRBD2,TRBJ2-5,TRBV9,.,CASSVVGTTLETQYF,TGTGCCAGCAGCGTAGTGGGGACTACGTTGGAGACCCAGTACTTC
TRBD1,TRBJ1-6,TRBV5-6,.,CASSGTTGGASPLHF,TGTGCCAGCAGCGGAACGACAGGGGGCGCCTCACCCCTCCACTTT
TRBD1,TRBJ1-6,TRBV7-9,few,CASSDPGTGFDSPLHF,TGTGCCAGCAGCGATCCCGGGACAGGGTTTGACTCACCCCTCCACTTT
TRBD1,TRBJ1-2,TRBV5-6,.,CASSLQGRFDYGYTF,TGTGCCAGCAGCTTACAGGGGCGGTTTGACTATGGCTACACCTTC
TRBD1,TRBJ1-1,TRBV29-1,.,CSGTPLTGIGTEAFF,TGCAGCGGAACACCTTTGACAGGGATCGGCACTGAAGCTTTCTTT
.,TRBJ2-3,TRBV19,.,CASRLTRLDTQYF,TGTGCCAGTAGATTAACAAGACTAGATACGCAGTATTTT
.,TRBJ1-5,TRBV19,.,CASSIPRGRINSTLCSNQPQHF,TGTGCCAGTAGTATCCCCAGGGGCCGGATTAATTCCACACTGTGTAGCAATCAGCCCCAGCATTTT
.,TRBJ2-1,TRBV6-5,once,CASSPGAELRNEQFF,TGTGCCAGCAGTCCAGGGGCAGAGTTGCGAAATGAGCAGTTCTTC
.,TRBJ1-6,TRBV7-9,.,CASSSYREQGYNSPLHF,TGTGCCAGCAGTTCTTATCGAGAACAGGGCTATAATTCACCCCTCCACTTT
.,TRBJ2-2,TRBV5-6,.,CASSVRSVTGELFF,TGTGCCAGCAGCGTGAGGTCGGTCACCGGGGAGCTGTTTTTT
.,TRBJ1-5,TRBV7-6,.,CASSRGSNQPQHF,TGTGCCAGCAGCCGCGGAAGCAATCAGCCCCAGCATTTT
TRBD1,TRBJ1-3,TRBV14,few,CASSQGTGTLGDTIYF,TGTGCCAGCAGCCAAGGGACAGGGACTTTGGGAGACACCATATATTTT
.,TRBJ1-2,TRBV7-2,.,CASSLESAANYGYTF,TGTGCCAGCAGCTTAGAGAGCGCGGCTAACTATGGCTACACCTTC
TRBD1,TRBJ1-1,TRBV5-6,.,CASSLRRTGGTEAFF,TGTGCCAGCAGCTTGAGGAGGACAGGAGGCACTGAAGCTTTCTTT
TRBD1,TRBJ2-7,TRBV6-5,.,CASKPGQLVHEQYF,TGTGCCAGCAAACCGGGACAGCTAGTCCACGAGCAGTACTTC
.,TRBJ2-7,TRBV6-1,.,CASSQGSGHEQYF,TGTGCCAGCAGCCAGGGGTCAGGCCACGAGCAGTACTTC
.,TRBJ2-7,TRBV7-8,.,CASSLAIGGQGSYEQYF,TGTGCCAGCAGCTTAGCGATTGGTGGGCAGGGCTCCTACGAGCAGTACTTC
TRBD2,TRBJ2-1,TRBV5-6,few,CASSLTSGNSYNEQFF,TGTGCCAGCAGCTTGACTAGCGGGAACTCCTACAATGAGCAGTTCTTC
.,TRBJ1-1,TRBV27,.,CASSSGLGGGSTEAFF,TGTGCCAGCAGTTCGGGGTTGGGAGGGGGGAGCACTGAAGCTTTCTTT
TRBD2,TRBJ2-7,TRBV5-6,.,CASSLGLAGGYEQYF,TGTGCCAGCAGCTTGGGACTAGCGGGGGGCTACGAGCAGTACTTC
.,TRBJ1-3,TRBV6-6,.,CASRRTVSGNTIYF,TGTGCCAGCAGACGGACAGTCTCTGGAAACACCATATATTTT
.,TRBJ2-7,TRBV5-1,few,CASSWDKSYEQYF,TGCGCCAGCAGCTGGGACAAGTCCTACGAGCAGTACTTC
TRBD1,TRBJ1-2,TRBV15,.,CATSSRKGQGAGYGYTF,TGTGCCACCAGCAGCCGGAAGGGACAGGGAGCGGGCTATGGCTACACCTTC
.,TRBJ1-2,TRBV7-9,.,CASSLETVRGYTF,TGTGCCAGCAGCTTAGAGACAGTCCGGGGCTACACCTTC
.,TRBJ1-5,TRBV7-2,once,CASSLGGQHNQPQHF,TGTGCCAGCAGCTTAGGTGGACAGCACAATCAGCCCCAGCATTTT
TRBD1,TRBJ1-1,TRBV15,once,CATSRDTRTGLNTEAFF,TGTGCCACCAGCAGAGATACCCGGACAGGCTTGAACACTGAAGCTTTCTTT
.,TRBJ2-7,TRBV7-9,.,CASGGAMVHEQYF,TGTGCCAGCGGCGGAGCGATGGTCCACGAGCAGTACTTC
.,TRBJ1-1,TRBV11-2,.,CASSLATTGHTEAFF,TGTGCCAGCAGCTTAGCCACGACAGGACACACTGAAGCTTTCTTT
.,TRBJ2-1,TRBV5-1,.,CASSLTPGEQFF,TGCGCCAGCAGCCTGACCCCAGGGGAGCAGTTCTTC
TRBD1,TRBJ2-7,TRBV5-6,.,CASSSGQLYEQYF,TGTGCCAGCAGCTCGGGACAGCTCTACGAGCAGTACTTC
.,TRBJ1-2,TRBV10-3,.,CAISESIFAGSYGYTF,TGTGCCATCAGTGAGTCGATATTCGCAGGCAGCTATGGCTACACCTTC
.,TRBJ1-1,TRBV6-1,.,CASKGQANTEAFF,TGTGCCAGCAAGGGACAAGCGAACACTGAAGCTTTCTTT
TRBD1,TRBJ1-4,TRBV10-3,.,CATLQGANEKLFF,TGTGCCACCCTCCAGGGGGCGAATGAAAAACTGTTTTTT
TRBD1,TRBJ1-2,TRBV9,.,CASSGESATGGDGYTF,TGTGCCAGCAGCGGCGAGTCGGCAACAGGGGGCGATGGCTACACCTTC
TRBD1,TRBJ1-2,TRBV7-9,few,CASSLTGTGIYGYTF,TGTGCCAGCAGCTTGACCGGGACAGGGATCTATGGCTACACCTTC
.,TRBJ2-1,TRBV4-3,.,CASSQDRQVGNNEQFF,TGCGCCAGCAGCCAAGATCGCCAGGTAGGAAACAATGAGCAGTTCTTC
.,TRBJ1-5,TRBV6-5,.,CASRRGDGSNQPQHF,TGTGCCAGCAGGCGGGGGGACGGTAGCAATCAGCCCCAGCATTTT
TRBD2,TRBJ2-3,TRBV6-6,few,CASSPTGGIDTQYF,TGTGCCAGCAGTCCCACCGGGGGGATAGATACGCAGTATTTT
TRBD1,TRBJ2-2,TRBV27,.,CASSPGQGTGELFF,TGTGCCAGCAGCCCGGGACAGGGCACCGGGGAGCTGTTTTTT
TRBD1,TRBJ1-6,TRBV30,once,CAWSGQGYNSPLHF,TGTGCCTGGAGTGGACAGGGCTATAATTCACCCCTCCACTTT
TRBD1,TRBJ1-2,TRBV7-2,once,CASSWGTVLSDTF,TGTGCCAGCAGCTGGGGGACAGTCTTATCGGACACCTTC
TRBD1,TRBJ2-5,TRBV7-9,few,CASSHLDRGRETQYF,TGTGCCAGCAGCCACTTAGACAGGGGGCGAGAGACCCAGTACTTC
.,TRBJ1-5,TRBV19,.,CATTGMGSNQPQHF,TGTGCCACCACAGGGATGGGTAGCAATCAGCCCCAGCATTTT
TRBD1,TRBJ1-5,TRBV5-4,.,CASSWTGTGGNQPQHF,TGTGCCAGCAGCTGGACCGGGACAGGCGGCAATCAGCCCCAGCATTTT
.,TRBJ2-7,TRBV30,few,CAWSFRDSRHEQYF,TGTGCCTGGAGTTTCCGGGACTCCCGGCACGAGCAGTACTTC
.,TRBJ1-2,TRBV2,.,CASSVARFIESGYTF,TGTGCCAGCAGTGTAGCCCGGTTTATTGAGAGCGGCTACACCTTC
.,TRBJ2-1,TRBV12-5,.,CASGSYYNEQFF,TGTGCTAGTGGTTCGTATTACAATGAGCAGTTCTTC
TRBD2,TRBJ2-7,TRBV27,.,CASSTGTSGGTEQYF,TGTGCCAGCAGCACCGGGACTAGCGGGGGGACGGAGCAGTACTTC